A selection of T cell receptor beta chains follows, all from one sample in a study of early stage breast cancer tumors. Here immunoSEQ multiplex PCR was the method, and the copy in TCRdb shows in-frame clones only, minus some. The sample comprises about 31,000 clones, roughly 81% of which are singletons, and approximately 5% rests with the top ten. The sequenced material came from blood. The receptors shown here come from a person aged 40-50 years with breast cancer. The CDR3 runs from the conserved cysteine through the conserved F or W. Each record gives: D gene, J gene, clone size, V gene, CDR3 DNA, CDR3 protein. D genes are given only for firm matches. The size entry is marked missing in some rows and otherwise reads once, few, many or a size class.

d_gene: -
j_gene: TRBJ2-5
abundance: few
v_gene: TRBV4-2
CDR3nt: TGTGCCAGCAGCCAAGAACTTCAGGGCGGGGCCTCACAAGAGACCCAGTACTTC
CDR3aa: CASSQELQGGASQETQYF

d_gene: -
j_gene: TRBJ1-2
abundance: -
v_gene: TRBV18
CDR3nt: TGTGCCAGCTCACCAGCCGGATATGGCTACACCTTC
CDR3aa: CASSPAGYGYTF

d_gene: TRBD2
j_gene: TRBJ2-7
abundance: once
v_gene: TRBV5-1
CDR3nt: TGCGCCAGCAGCTTTAAGACTAGCGGGAGCGGCGAGCAGTACTTC
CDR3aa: CASSFKTSGSGEQYF

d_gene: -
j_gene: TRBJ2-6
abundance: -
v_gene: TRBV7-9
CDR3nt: TGTGCCAGCAGCCCCGGGGTAGATGGGGCCAACGTCCTGACTTTC
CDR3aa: CASSPGVDGANVLTF

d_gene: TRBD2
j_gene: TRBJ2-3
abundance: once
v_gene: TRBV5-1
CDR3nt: TGCGCCAGCAGGGGACTAGCGGGAGGATCAGATACGCAGTATTTT
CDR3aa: CASRGLAGGSDTQYF

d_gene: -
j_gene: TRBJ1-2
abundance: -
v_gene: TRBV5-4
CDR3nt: TGTGCCAGCAGCTCTGGGCTAGTACTTAACTATGGCTACACCTTC
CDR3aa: CASSSGLVLNYGYTF

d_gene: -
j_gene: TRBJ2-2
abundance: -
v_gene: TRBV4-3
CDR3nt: TGCGCCAGCAGCCCCCAACCCCGTAGGATCGGGGAGCTGTTTTTT
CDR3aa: CASSPQPRRIGELFF

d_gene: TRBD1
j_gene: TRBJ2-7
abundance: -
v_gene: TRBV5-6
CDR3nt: TGTGCCAGCAGCTCTGAGACAGGGGGCACCTACGAGCAGTACTTC
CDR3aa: CASSSETGGTYEQYF

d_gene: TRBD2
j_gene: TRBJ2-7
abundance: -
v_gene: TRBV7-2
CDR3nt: TGTGCCAGCAGCGGCACAGGGACTAGCTCCTACGAGCAGTACTTC
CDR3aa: CASSGTGTSSYEQYF

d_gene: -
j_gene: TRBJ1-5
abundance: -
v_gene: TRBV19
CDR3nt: TGTGCCAGTAGTATGGGGGACAACGATCAGCCCCAGCATTTT
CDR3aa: CASSMGDNDQPQHF

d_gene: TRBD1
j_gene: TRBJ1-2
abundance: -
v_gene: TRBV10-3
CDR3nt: TGTGCCATCAGTGGAGGGACAGTGGAGGGGGATTACACCTTC
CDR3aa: CAISGGTVEGDYTF

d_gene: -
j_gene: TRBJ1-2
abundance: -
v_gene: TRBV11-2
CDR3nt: TGTGCCAGCAGCACCCAGACAGCTTGGGGCTACACCTTC
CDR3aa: CASSTQTAWGYTF

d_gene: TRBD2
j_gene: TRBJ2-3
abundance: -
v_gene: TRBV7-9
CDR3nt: TGTGCCAGCAGCCCTAAATGGCGGGAGAGGCTGGATACGCAGTATTTT
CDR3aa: CASSPKWRERLDTQYF

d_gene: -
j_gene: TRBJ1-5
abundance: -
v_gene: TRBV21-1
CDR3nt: TGTGCCCGCAGATTCACCCGGGACGGAGGCAATCAGCCCCAGCATTTT
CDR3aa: CARRFTRDGGNQPQHF

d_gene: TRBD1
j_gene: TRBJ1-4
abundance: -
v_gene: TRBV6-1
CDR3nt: TGTGCCAGCAGAAAAGGGGGCACTAATGAAAAACTGTTTTTT
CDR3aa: CASRKGGTNEKLFF

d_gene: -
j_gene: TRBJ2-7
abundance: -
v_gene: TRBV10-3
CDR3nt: TGTGCCATCAGTGAGGCAGGGCCCTTCTCCTACGAGCAGTACTTC
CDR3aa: CAISEAGPFSYEQYF

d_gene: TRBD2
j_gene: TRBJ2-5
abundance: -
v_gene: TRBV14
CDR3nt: TGTGCCAGCAGCCAATCCCTTCTCAGCGGGAGGACGGAGACCCAGTACTTC
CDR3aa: CASSQSLLSGRTETQYF

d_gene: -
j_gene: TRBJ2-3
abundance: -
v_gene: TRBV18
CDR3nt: TGTGCCAGCTCACCACCGGCTGAAAGGGATACGCAGTATTTT
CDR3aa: CASSPPAERDTQYF

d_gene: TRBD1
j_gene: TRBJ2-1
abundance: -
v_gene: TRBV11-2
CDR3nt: TGTGCCAGCAGCTTAGGGTTCCGCGGACAGGGTGGGGGTGAGCAGTTCTTC
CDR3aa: CASSLGFRGQGGGEQFF

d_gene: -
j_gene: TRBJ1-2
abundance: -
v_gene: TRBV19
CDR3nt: TGTGCCAGTAGTCCGGTGTTGGGGAACTATGGCTACACCTTC
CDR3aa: CASSPVLGNYGYTF

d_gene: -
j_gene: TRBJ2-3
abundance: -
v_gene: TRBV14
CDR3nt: TGTGCCAGCAGCCAACAGACAGGTCGAACAGATACGCAGTATTTT
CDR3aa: CASSQQTGRTDTQYF

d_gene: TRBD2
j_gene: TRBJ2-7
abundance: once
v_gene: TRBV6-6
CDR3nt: TGTGCCAGCAGTTACGCCCTTGCGGGAGGGTACGAGCAGTACTTC
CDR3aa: CASSYALAGGYEQYF

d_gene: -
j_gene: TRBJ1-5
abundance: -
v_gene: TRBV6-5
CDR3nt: TGTGCCAGCAGCCCACAGGTTAGCAATCAGCCCCAGCATTTT
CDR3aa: CASSPQVSNQPQHF

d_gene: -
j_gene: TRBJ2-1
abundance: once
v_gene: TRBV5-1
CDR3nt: TGCGCCAGCAGCTGGGGGCTAGCGAATGAGCAGTTCTTC
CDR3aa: CASSWGLANEQFF

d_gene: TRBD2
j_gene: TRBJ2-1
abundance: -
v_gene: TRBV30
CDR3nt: TGTGCCTGGAGTGACTTTTTGCGGGAGAATGAGCAGTTCTTC
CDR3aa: CAWSDFLRENEQFF

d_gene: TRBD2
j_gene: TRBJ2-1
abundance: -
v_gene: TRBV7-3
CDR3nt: TGTGCCAGCAGCTTTGGACTAGCGGGAGTTGGGGAGCAGTTCTTC
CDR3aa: CASSFGLAGVGEQFF

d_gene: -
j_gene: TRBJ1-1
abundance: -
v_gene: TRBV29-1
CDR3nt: TGCAGCGTTGCTGCGACCACTGAAGCTTTCTTT
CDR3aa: CSVAATTEAFF

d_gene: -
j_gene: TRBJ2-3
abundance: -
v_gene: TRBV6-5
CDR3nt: TGTGCCAGCAGTTACGAACCAGATACGCAGTATTTT
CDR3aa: CASSYEPDTQYF

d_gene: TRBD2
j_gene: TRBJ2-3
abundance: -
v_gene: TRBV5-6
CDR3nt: TGTGCCAGCAGCGTCCCGGGACTACGTGTAGTTGATACGCAGTATTTT
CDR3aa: CASSVPGLRVVDTQYF

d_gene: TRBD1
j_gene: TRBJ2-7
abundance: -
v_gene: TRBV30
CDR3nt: TGTGCCCGGGGCGGGACAGGGGAGTCCGAGCAGTACTTC
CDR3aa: CARGGTGESEQYF

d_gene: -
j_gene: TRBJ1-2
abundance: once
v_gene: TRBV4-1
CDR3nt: TGCGCCAGCAGCTCAGCCGCCGGCTATGGCTACACCTTC
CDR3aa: CASSSAAGYGYTF

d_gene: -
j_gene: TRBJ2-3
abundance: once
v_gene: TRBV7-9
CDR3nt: TGTGCCAGCAGCCACCGACACCTGGACGCTGATACGCAGTATTTT
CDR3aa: CASSHRHLDADTQYF

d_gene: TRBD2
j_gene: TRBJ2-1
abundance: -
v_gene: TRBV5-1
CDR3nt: TGCGCCAGCAGCTTGAGGAGACTAGCGGGTCTTGGCTTGAGCTCCTACAATGAGCAGTTCTTC
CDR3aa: CASSLRRLAGLGLSSYNEQFF

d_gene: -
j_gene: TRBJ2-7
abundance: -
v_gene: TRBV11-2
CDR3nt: TGTGCCAGCAGCCCCACCTATAGCTCCTACGAGCAGTACTTC
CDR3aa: CASSPTYSSYEQYF

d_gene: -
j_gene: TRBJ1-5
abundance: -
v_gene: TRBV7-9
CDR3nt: TGTGCCAGCCAAATGGGGGTCAATCAGCCCCAGCATTTT
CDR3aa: CASQMGVNQPQHF

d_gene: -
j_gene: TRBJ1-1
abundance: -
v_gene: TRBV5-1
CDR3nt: TGCGCCAGCAGCTTGGTAGGAGTTAACACTGAAGCTTTCTTT
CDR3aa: CASSLVGVNTEAFF

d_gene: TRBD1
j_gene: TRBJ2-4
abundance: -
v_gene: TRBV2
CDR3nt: TGTGCCAGCAGTTATACCGGGACAGGGGTGGACATTCAGTACTTC
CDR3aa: CASSYTGTGVDIQYF

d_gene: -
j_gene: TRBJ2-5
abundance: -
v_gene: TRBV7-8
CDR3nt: TGTGCCAGCAGCTTAGGACAGCAAGAGACCCAGTACTTC
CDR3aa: CASSLGQQETQYF

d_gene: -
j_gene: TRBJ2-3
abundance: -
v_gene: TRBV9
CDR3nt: TGTGCCAGCAGCGTAGTAGGGACAACCACAGATACGCAGTATTTT
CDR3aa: CASSVVGTTTDTQYF

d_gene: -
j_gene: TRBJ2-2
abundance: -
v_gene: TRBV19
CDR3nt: TGTGCCAGTCGACCAGAGGTCTCCGACACCGGGGAGCTGTTTTTT
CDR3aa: CASRPEVSDTGELFF

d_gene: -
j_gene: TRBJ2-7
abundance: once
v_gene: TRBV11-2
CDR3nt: TGTGCCAGCAGCTTAGGACAGACCTACGAGCAGTACTTC
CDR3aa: CASSLGQTYEQYF

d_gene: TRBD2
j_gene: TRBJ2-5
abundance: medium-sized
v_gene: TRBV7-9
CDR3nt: TGTGCCAGCAGCTTAAGACTAGCAGTGGGGGAGACCCAGTACTTC
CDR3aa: CASSLRLAVGETQYF